A single sample gave rise to the 27 T cell receptor beta chains below, sequenced in a study of blood T cell repertoires in COVID-19. Only in-frame clones appear in the TCRdb table, and some are missing; sequencing was by immunoSEQ multiplex PCR. The table records 55,000 to 75,000 clones, around 87% of them present only once. The specimen sequenced was peripheral blood. These TCRs come from a human donor with active COVID-19. The donor label of this sample is uncertain.

The genes are TRBV14 and TRBJ1-5; the D is unclear. Germline V gene sequence: CDR1 SGHDN, CDR2 FVKESK. CDR3 length: 15 residues. Trimming removed 4 bases from V and 7 bases from J, with 17 bases in between. The CDR3 bases are TGTGCCAGCAGCCCCGGAGGGTCCACAGCCCAGCCCCAGCATTTT. Amino acids: CASSPGGSTAQPQHF.

This rearrangement joins TRBV7-6 to TRBJ2-1; 11 bases are a match to TRBD2. Per germline, CDR1 SGHVS and CDR2 FNYEAQ. V trimming: 5 bases; J trimming: 6 bases; junction bases outside the gene matches: 6. The CDR3 runs 15 residues. In nucleotides, the CDR3 is TGTGCCAGCAGCCACCGTAGCGGGGGGGCCAATGAGCAGTTCTTC. It translates to CASSHRSGGANEQFF.

The chain employs TRBV10-3 and TRBJ1-5, with 10 nucleotides matching TRBD1. CDR3 length: 14 residues. J was trimmed by 11 bases and V by 9 bases; bases with no gene match: 13. Looked up from germline, CDR1 is ENHRY and CDR2 is SYGVKD. CDR3 sequence reads: CAISGTGAPWAQHF. The CDR3 DNA reads as TGTGCCATATCGGGGACAGGGGCCCCTTGGGCCCAGCATTTT.

The chain joins TRBV6-4 to TRBJ2-5; 11 nucleotides match TRBD1. Per germline, CDR1 MRHNA and CDR2 SNTAGT. There are 17 residues in the CDR3. V lost 2 bases to trimming and J lost 1 base; unmatched junction nucleotides: 6. The DNA for the CDR3 is TGTGCCAGCAGTGACAGTCCCGGGACAGGGGGCCAAGAGACCCAGTACTTC. This gives the protein CASSDSPGTGGQETQYF.

The V gene is TRBV24-1, the J gene TRBJ2-2, with 14 bases identical to TRBD2. The CDR3 extends over 17 amino acids. The germline CDR1 and CDR2 sequences are KGHDR and SFDVKD. V was pared by 7 bases and J by 7 bases, with 10 bases of the junction left unmatched. CDR3 sequence reads: CATSLGLAGDYGGELFF. For the CDR3, the DNA is TGTGCCACCAGCCTGGGACTAGCGGGAGATTATGGCGGGGAGCTGTTTTTT.

This clone was seen just once. The rearrangement joins TRBV29-1 to TRBJ1-2; 9 bases align to TRBD1. This CDR3 comprises 14 residues. After removal of 6 bases from V and 4 bases from J, the junction contained 9 bases not matched to a gene. The germline V gene encodes CDR1 SQVTM and CDR2 ANQGSEA. Here the CDR3 DNA reads TGCAGCGTCACCTCCGGGACAGGGATCTATGGCTACACCTTC. This encodes CSVTSGTGIYGYTF.

The chain joins TRBV6-1 to TRBJ2-1, with TRBD2 matching 11 bases. Unmatched junction bases numbered 10, after V lost 4 bases and J lost 8 bases. CDR1 is MNHNS, CDR2 SASEGT, per germline. The CDR3 runs to 16 residues. The CDR3 DNA is TGTGCCAGCAGTGTCGTACTAGCGGGGGAGGGGGATGAGCAGTTCTTC. This gives the protein CASSVVLAGEGDEQFF.

The chain uses TRBV6-6 and TRBJ1-2; weak D call: TRBD1 (6 bases). The V gene's germline CDR1 is MNHNY and CDR2 SVGAGI (reference sequence). This CDR3 comprises 15 residues. Trimming took 5 bases from V and 1 from J, leaving 14 bases between them. The CDR3 DNA follows: TGTGCCAGCAGTCCCGACAGGACTCGTAACTATGGCTACACCTTC. This encodes CASSPDRTRNYGYTF.

As concerns this clone: The CDR3 carries no conserved terminal phenylalanine or tryptophan, so it likely arises from a read error. Because the CDR3's place on the DNA is in doubt, the DNA is left out and the CDR3 is given as listed by TCRdb. The chain joins TRBV14 to TRBJ1-2; the table's D call, TRBD1, has no DNA check behind it. From its first to its last residue, the CDR3 has 13 amino acids. CDR1 SGHDN and CDR2 FVKESK come from the germline V gene. CDR3 protein: CASSQVYRGRLRV.

This sequence joins TRBV5-4 and TRBJ2-2; maybe TRBD2 (6 bases). CDR1 is SGHNT and CDR2 is YYREEE in the germline V gene (reference sequence). V lost 3 bases and J lost 2, with 17 bases in between. The CDR3 covers 17 residues. The CDR3 spells CASSSLTGVDNTGELFF. In nucleotides, the CDR3 is TGTGCCAGCAGCTCTCTCACGGGGGTAGACAACACCGGGGAGCTGTTTTTT.

The V gene is TRBV28, the J gene TRBJ2-7; no reliable D call. Trimming shortened V by 4 bases and J by 11 bases, and 12 bases separated the two germline ends. This CDR3 region has 11 residues. Germline V CDR1 and CDR2: MDHEN, SYDVKM. The CDR3 loop is CASSSTYAEYF. The CDR3 DNA reads as TGTGCCAGCAGTTCAACCTACGCGGAGTACTTC.

V usage is TRBV15 and J usage is TRBJ2-6; a possible D gene is TRBD1 (5 bases). Germline values: CDR1 LNHNV, CDR2 YYDKDF (reference sequence). The CDR3 totals 15 residues. The V end was cut by 1 base, the J end by 1 base, with 5 bases between. The CDR3 bases are TGTGCCACCAGCAGAGGACAGTCTGGGGCCAACGTCCTGACTTTC. Translated: CATSRGQSGANVLTF.

In this sample, this clone turned up once. The chain is built from TRBV28 and TRBJ1-2, with D maybe TRBD1 (5 bases). Germline assignment: CDR1 MDHEN and CDR2 SYDVKM. V was clipped by 6 bases and J by 6 bases, with 14 bases between them. The CDR3 spans 13 residues. The CDR3 DNA sequence: TGTGCCAGCAGGTATCAGGGAGGAGATGGCTACACCTTC. It encodes CASRYQGGDGYTF.

The chain joins TRBV18 to TRBJ2-7; 11 bases match TRBD1. The CDR3 extends over 15 amino acids. CDR1 and CDR2 from the germline V gene are KGHSH and LQKENI. V lost 3 bases and J lost 6; bases outside the gene matches: 7. The DNA for the CDR3 is TGTGCCAGCTCACCGGCGGGACAGGGGGGACTCGAGCAGTACTTC. Protein product: CASSPAGQGGLEQYF.

This clone was counted a single time. The J gene is TRBJ2-2, the V gene TRBV5-4; 9 nucleotides line up with TRBD2. J lost 5 bases, V lost 0 bases, and 2 bases had no gene match. Germline V gene lookup returns CDR1 SGHNT and CDR2 YYREEE (reference sequence). There are 15 residues in the CDR3. This chain's CDR3 is CASSLALAGTGELFF. CDR3 nucleotide sequence: TGTGCCAGCAGCTTGGCCCTAGCGGGGACCGGGGAGCTGTTTTTT.

The V gene is TRBV4-2, the J gene TRBJ1-6; 7 bases fit TRBD1. Germline assignment: CDR1 LGHNA and CDR2 YNFKEQ. The CDR3 is 16 amino acids. Unmatched junction bases numbered 3, after V lost 0 bases and J lost 4 bases. The CDR3 DNA reads TGTGCCAGCAGCCAAGATAGGGGGCCGTATAATTCACCCCTCCACTTT. Translated, it gives CASSQDRGPYNSPLHF.

This rearrangement joins TRBV4-1 to TRBJ2-7; 7 bases are shared with TRBD1. The CDR3 loop spans 15 amino acids. CDR1 MGHRA and CDR2 YSYEKL come from the germline V gene. The trim removed 3 bases at V and 2 bases at J, leaving 7 bases unmatched. The CDR3 reads CASSHIYGQAYEQYF. The CDR3 nucleotides are TGCGCCAGCAGCCACATATATGGACAGGCCTACGAGCAGTACTTC.

This rearrangement joins TRBV5-1 to TRBJ2-5; possible D gene TRBD2, 5 bases. Germline values: CDR1 SGHRS, CDR2 YFSETQ. With 2 bases removed from V and 4 bases from J, the gap between germline ends came to 12 bases. The CDR3 has 14 amino acids. The CDR3 sequence is CASSFGGERETQYF. The CDR3 region has the DNA TGCGCCAGCAGCTTTGGAGGAGAGAGAGAGACCCAGTACTTC.

The J gene is TRBJ2-7, the V gene TRBV18; 8 positions agree with TRBD1. V was pared by 3 bases and J by 6 bases, with 16 bases of the junction left unmatched. The CDR3 is 17 amino acids. Germline lookup yields CDR1 KGHSH and CDR2 LQKENI. The CDR3 is CASSPNIVSLQGGEQYF. CDR3 DNA sequence: TGTGCCAGCTCACCGAATATAGTCTCGCTACAGGGGGGCGAGCAGTACTTC. Together with reference TRBV18 and TRBJ2-7, the CDR3 gives the full variable domain: NAGVMQNPRHLVRRRGQEARLRCSPMKGHSHVYWYRQLPEEGLKFMVYLQKENIIDESGMPKERFSAEFPKEGPSILRIQQVVRGDSAAYFCASSPNIVSLQGGEQYFGPGTRLTVT.

The chain recombines TRBV28 with TRBJ2-7; D call uncertain. Per the germline V gene, CDR1 is MDHEN and CDR2 is SYDVKM. The CDR3 contains 12 residues. V lost 5 bases and J 0 bases, leaving 5 bases between the germline ends. For the CDR3, the DNA is TGTGCCAGCAGTCCCTACTCCTACGAGCAGTACTTC. Encoded protein: CASSPYSYEQYF.

The chain carries TRBV11-2 and TRBJ2-7; the match to TRBD2 covers 13 bases. J gave up 5 bases and V 5 bases, and 9 bases lay outside the gene matches. Germline V CDR1 and CDR2: SGHAT, FQNNGV. The CDR3 runs 16 residues. The CDR3 reads CASSPLKGLAGDEQYF. The CDR3 region has the DNA TGTGCCAGCAGCCCCTTAAAAGGACTAGCGGGAGACGAGCAGTACTTC.

The table lists this clone with a few counts. V and J are TRBV4-2 and TRBJ1-1; D is unresolved. The germline V and J ends were trimmed by 4 bases and 13 bases, with 10 bases remaining between them. This CDR3 has 10 amino acids. CDR1 is LGHNA, CDR2 YNFKEQ, per germline. The CDR3 loop is CASSLRPGFF. The DNA for the CDR3 is TGTGCCAGCAGCCTCCGTCCGGGTTTCTTT.

DNA of the CDR3: TGTGCCAGCAGTTACGTAGACTGCGAGCAGTACTTC. It specifies CASSYVDCEQYF. The chain combines TRBV6-5 with TRBJ2-7, with D uncertain. Germline CDR1 MNHEY, CDR2 SVGAGI. The CDR3 loop spans 12 amino acids. V was trimmed by 2 bases and J by 6 bases, leaving 8 bases between them.

The chain uses TRBV11-3 and TRBJ2-1; TRBD2 matches at 8 bases. V was pared by 5 bases and J by 5 bases, with 8 bases of the junction left unmatched. The CDR3 runs to 15 residues. Germline assignment: CDR1 SGHNT and CDR2 YENEEA. This CDR3 reads CASSPHQAGDNEQFF. CDR3 in DNA: TGTGCCAGCAGCCCCCATCAAGCGGGGGACAATGAGCAGTTCTTC.

The chain carries TRBV3-1 (or the pseudogene TRBV3-2) and TRBJ1-2; unclear D gene. The CDR3 totals 16 residues. The ends were cut back, 4 bases at V and 1 base at J, with 16 bases in the middle. The germline gives CDR1 LGHDT, CDR2 YNNKEL (reference sequence). The CDR3 here is CASSRAYNQFNYGYTF. The CDR3 DNA is TGTGCCAGCAGCCGGGCGTACAACCAATTTAACTATGGCTACACCTTC.

The rearrangement uses TRBV19 and TRBJ2-7; a possible D gene is TRBD2 (6 bases). Germline V CDR1 and CDR2: LNHDA, SQIVND (reference sequence). The CDR3 sequence is 13 residues long. V gave up 11 bases and J gave up 0 bases, with 14 bases separating them. CDR3 amino acids: CAGKAGASYEQYF. The CDR3 nucleotides read TGTGCCGGGAAAGCGGGCGCCTCCTACGAGCAGTACTTC.

The rearrangement joins TRBV29-1 to TRBJ2-7; weak D call: TRBD2 (5 bases). The germline V and J ends were trimmed by 8 bases and 5 bases, with 19 bases remaining between them. The CDR3 is 13 residues long. Germline-derived CDR1 and CDR2 are SQVTM and ANQGSEA. In DNA, the CDR3 is TGCAGCACGGTCGGCTACGGAGGCGACGAGCAGTACTTC. Its protein is CSTVGYGGDEQYF.